This T cell receptor beta chain was sequenced for a study of blood T cells in healthy people across ages. About the research overall: Per two T cells, template switching captured roughly one barcoded beta molecule.

A second PCR of roughly 7 to 11 cycles used a sample-barcoded 5' primer and a J-beta primer mix. TCRdb itself ran the 5' RACE reads through MiXCR, one entry per CDR3 protein. The sample lists roughly 2 million distinct CDR3 sequences, roughly 49% occurring once. Germline lookup yields CDR1 SGHAT and CDR2 FQNNGV. The CDR3 is made up of 15 amino acids. V lost 0 bases and J 4 bases, leaving 12 bases between the germline ends. Input material: blood. The receptor was isolated from a woman between 40 and 50 years old in good health. The V and J genes are TRBV11-2 and TRBJ1-2; TRBD1 might be the D (6 bases). CDR3 sequence (DNA): TGTGCCAGCAGCTTAGAACAGGGAGTTGGCTATGGCTACACCTTC. Translating gives CASSLEQGVGYGYTF.